The 18 T cell receptor beta chains reported below all come from one sample, sequenced in a study of T cell responses to AZD1222 COVID-19 vaccine. Produced via immunoSEQ multiplex PCR; TCRdb's table is partial and in-frame only. The data show about 94,000 clones, with roughly 89% seen just once and roughly 9.1% held by the top ten. The sequencing used peripheral blood, collected on day 0 of AZD1222 vaccination. The receptors stem from an adult in good health.

The rearrangement uses TRBV4-1 and TRBJ2-2; D ambiguous. Germline V lookup: CDR1 MGHRA, CDR2 YSYEKL. There are 13 residues in the CDR3. Trimming left V 1 base short and J 6 bases short, with 6 bases between. The CDR3 coding sequence is TGCGCCAGCAGCCAAGGAGGTTCCGGGGAGCTGTTTTTT. Protein: CASSQGGSGELFF.

The rearrangement uses TRBV7-9 and TRBJ2-4; possible D gene TRBD1, 6 bases. The CDR3 contains 14 residues. The V end was cut by 3 bases, the J end by 6 bases, with 12 bases between. Germline CDR1 and CDR2: SEHNR and FQNEAQ (reference sequence). This CDR3 is CASSFGGAGNIQYF. CDR3 sequence (DNA): TGTGCCAGCAGCTTTGGGGGCGCGGGAAACATTCAGTACTTC. Full variable domain (missing parts from reference TRBV7-9 and TRBJ2-4): DTGVSQNPRHKITKRGQNVTFRCDPISEHNRLYWYRQTLGQGPEFLTYFQNEAQLEKSRLLSDRFSAERPKGSFSTLEIQRTEQGDSAMYLCASSFGGAGNIQYFGAGTRLSVL.

This chain uses TRBV7-8 with TRBJ2-3; possibly TRBD2 for D (5 bases). The V gene lost 3 bases and the J gene lost 4 bases, with 17 bases spanning the gap. The CDR3 runs 16 residues. Germline loops: CDR1 SGHVS, CDR2 FQNEAQ. The CDR3 is CASSFRRREPADTQYF. Written as DNA, the CDR3 is TGTGCCAGCAGCTTCAGGAGACGGGAACCCGCAGATACGCAGTATTTT.

This clone was seen more than once but under ten times. The V and J genes are TRBV6-2 or TRBV6-3 and TRBJ2-2; no clear D gene. V gave up 4 bases and J gave up 7 bases, with 16 bases separating them. The CDR3 covers 15 residues. Germline V gives CDR1 MNHEY, CDR2 SVGEGT. The CDR3 region is CASSLTGLRRGELFF. CDR3 in DNA: TGTGCCAGCAGTTTAACGGGCCTTCGGCGCGGGGAGCTGTTTTTT.

This clone came up a few times. The chain uses TRBV7-2 and TRBJ1-4; a weak D match, TRBD1 (5 bases). Germline V gene lookup returns CDR1 SGHTA and CDR2 FQGNSA. The CDR3 is 14 amino acids. The ends were cut back, 1 base at V and 8 bases at J, with 11 bases in the middle. Here the CDR3 DNA reads TGTGCCAGCAGCTTAGTAGGGACCCAGGAAAAACTGTTTTTT. Residues: CASSLVGTQEKLFF.

This sequence joins TRBV6-2 or TRBV6-3 and TRBJ2-1; 13 bases align to TRBD2. Germline V lookup: CDR1 MNHEY, CDR2 SVGEGT. V shed 4 bases and J 5 bases; nucleotides not matched to a gene: 5. The length of the CDR3 is 16 residues. The CDR3 coding sequence is TGTGCCAGCAGTTCAGAAGGACTAGCGGGGGACAATGAGCAGTTCTTC. Amino acid sequence: CASSSEGLAGDNEQFF.

The chain carries TRBV2 and TRBJ2-7, with D perhaps matching TRBD1 (5 bases). CDR3 size: 14 residues. Per germline, CDR1 SNHLY and CDR2 FYNNEI. The V gene lost 5 bases and the J gene lost 0 bases, with 11 bases spanning the gap. CDR3 region: CASSRDSYSYEQYF. The CDR3 DNA sequence: TGTGCCAGCAGTCGAGACAGCTACTCCTACGAGCAGTACTTC.

This chain connects TRBV5-1 to TRBJ2-5; D may be TRBD1 (5 bases). The CDR3 extends over 12 amino acids. Germline CDR1 reads SGHRS; CDR2 reads YFSETQ. V was trimmed by 4 bases and J by 3 bases, leaving 7 bases between them. The CDR3 loop reads CASSEGEETQYF. CDR3 sequence (DNA): TGCGCCAGCAGCGAAGGGGAAGAGACCCAGTACTTC.

The chain is built from TRBV9 and TRBJ1-2, with D tentatively TRBD1 (6 bases). Germline-derived CDR1 and CDR2 are SGDLS and YYNGEE. Deletions cut 1 base from V and 0 bases from J, with 16 bases between. There are 17 residues in the CDR3. The CDR3 is CASSVSVWQGSNYGYTF. CDR3 nucleotides: TGTGCCAGCAGCGTATCTGTGTGGCAGGGGTCTAACTATGGCTACACCTTC.

The rearrangement uses TRBV7-2 and TRBJ1-1; D remains unclear. Between the trimmed V and J ends, which lost 5 bases and 6 bases, there was a span of 10 bases. This CDR3 has 12 amino acids. Germline V lookup: CDR1 SGHTA, CDR2 FQGNSA. The CDR3 is CASSRDLSEAFF. DNA of the CDR3: TGTGCCAGCAGCCGGGATTTATCTGAAGCTTTCTTT.

The chain recombines TRBV10-3 with TRBJ1-2, with no clear D. Per germline, CDR1 ENHRY and CDR2 SYGVKD. This CDR3 comprises 13 residues. V dropped 0 bases and J dropped 3 bases, with 5 bases sitting between them. The CDR3 nucleotides read TGTGCCATCAGTGAGTCTTCCGACTATGGCTACACCTTC. Translated: CAISESSDYGYTF.

The genes are TRBV11-2 and TRBJ1-2; D unresolved. V dropped 4 bases and J dropped 5 bases, with 11 bases sitting between them. Germline values: CDR1 SGHAT, CDR2 FQNNGV. CDR3 length: 13 residues. The CDR3 protein is CASSSITVYGYTF. The CDR3 DNA sequence: TGTGCCAGCAGCTCGATCACGGTTTATGGCTACACCTTC. Full variable domain (remainder filled in from reference TRBV11-2 and TRBJ1-2): EAGVAQSPRYKIIEKRQSVAFWCNPISGHATLYWYQQILGQGPKLLIQFQNNGVVDDSQLPKDRFSAERLKGVDSTLKIQPAKLEDSAVYLCASSSITVYGYTFGSGTRLTVV.

The chain employs TRBV14 and TRBJ2-5; tentatively, D is TRBD2 (6 bases). The CDR3 contains 16 residues. The ends were cut back, 4 bases at V and 3 bases at J, with 18 bases in the middle. Germline CDR1 SGHDN, CDR2 FVKESK. The DNA for the CDR3 is TGTGCCAGCAGCCCTGGGGCCAGATCTAGCGAAGAGACCCAGTACTTC. It yields the protein CASSPGARSSEETQYF. The complete variable domain, with remaining parts taken from reference TRBV14 and TRBJ2-5, reads EAGVTQFPSHSVIEKGQTVTLRCDPISGHDNLYWYRRVMGKEIKFLLHFVKESKQDESGMPNNRFLAERTGGTYSTLKVQPAELEDSGVYFCASSPGARSSEETQYFGPGTRLLVL.

The J gene is TRBJ1-2, the V gene TRBV7-9; TRBD1 might be the D (6 bases). V dropped 4 bases and J dropped 5 bases, with 11 bases sitting between them. The germline CDR1 and CDR2 sequences are SEHNR and FQNEAQ (reference sequence). The CDR3 totals 13 residues. CDR3 region: CASSSRTVYGYTF. CDR3 nucleotide sequence: TGTGCCAGCAGCTCCCGGACAGTTTATGGCTACACCTTC. The variable domain in full, with the rest retrieved from reference TRBV7-9 and TRBJ1-2, is DTGVSQNPRHKITKRGQNVTFRCDPISEHNRLYWYRQTLGQGPEFLTYFQNEAQLEKSRLLSDRFSAERPKGSFSTLEIQRTEQGDSAMYLCASSSRTVYGYTFGSGTRLTVV.

The CDR3 here is CASSQGSGQGTEAFF. In nucleotides, the CDR3 is TGTGCCAGCAGCCAAGGTTCGGGACAGGGGACCGAAGCTTTCTTT. The gene calls are TRBV3-1 (or the pseudogene TRBV3-2) and TRBJ1-1; 10 bases fit TRBD1. This CDR3 has 15 amino acids. V lost 1 base, J lost 8 bases, and 7 bases stayed unmatched. The V gene's germline CDR1 is LGHDT and CDR2 YNNKEL (reference sequence).

The chain employs TRBV12-3 or TRBV12-4 and TRBJ1-5, with D hard to call. The CDR3 extends over 12 amino acids. V was pared by 1 base and J by 6 bases, with 4 bases between. The CDR3 spells CASSLGVQPQHF. In DNA form, the CDR3 reads TGTGCCAGCAGTTTAGGGGTTCAGCCCCAGCATTTT.

The CDR3 here is CASSLNSGGDGYTF. The DNA of the CDR3 is TGTGCCAGCAGCTTAAACTCGGGCGGCGATGGCTACACCTTC. This chain connects TRBV7-3 to TRBJ1-2; D remains unclear. Germline values: CDR1 SGHTA, CDR2 FQGTGA. Trimming pared 1 base from V and 6 bases from J, leaving 12 bases between. The CDR3 covers 14 residues.

The J gene is TRBJ2-3, the V gene TRBV5-1, with D possibly being TRBD2 (6 bases). V lost 5 bases and J 1 base, leaving 14 bases between the germline ends. CDR3 length: 15 amino acids. Germline V gene sequence: CDR1 SGHRS, CDR2 YFSETQ. The CDR3 nucleotides are TGCGCCAGCAGAAAGGGGACTTCTGGCACAGATACGCAGTATTTT. Encoded protein: CASRKGTSGTDTQYF.